One sample yielded the 32 T cell receptor beta chains listed below, sequenced in a study of immune heterogeneity within non-small cell lung tumors. Multiplex PCR was performed with 32 V and 13 J primers, and it amplified TCR beta CDR3. TCRdb analysed the multiplex PCR reads with MiXCR anew, one entry per CDR3 protein. This table holds under 14,000 distinct CDR3 sequences, about 20% found once. As template, the study used bulk tumor genomic DNA at 550 to 650 ng per sample. Surgery yielded several widely spaced biopsies per primary tumor. Patients with untreated, newly diagnosed non-small cell lung cancer underwent curative surgery. Specimen: lung tumor tissue. These receptors originate from a man aged 55 to 70 with non-small cell lung cancer.

Relative to its sample, this clonotype is medium-sized. The CDR3 loop reads CSAIPVARIYEQYF. The CDR3 DNA is TGCAGTGCTATCCCCGTAGCCCGTATCTACGAGCAGTACTTC. The genes are TRBV20-1 and TRBJ2-7; D not certain. In germline, CDR1 is DFQATT, CDR2 SNEGSKA (reference sequence). V was cut by 4 bases and J by 3 bases, with 16 bases left in between. This CDR3 is built from 14 residues.

This clonotype was seen more than once but under ten times. One end of the junction varies from germline; a read error may be responsible. The V and J genes are TRBV7-7 and TRBJ2-3; D call uncertain. This CDR3 comprises 13 residues. Germline V gives CDR1 SSHAT, CDR2 FNYEAQ (reference sequence). The CDR3 coding sequence is TGTGCTAGCAGCTTAGGCATTCAAGATACGCAGTATTTT. Translation gives CASSLGIQDTQYF.

In its sample, this clonotype ranks as medium-sized. V usage is TRBV5-6 and J usage is TRBJ2-1; 9 bases are a match to TRBD2. From germline, CDR1 is SGHDT and CDR2 YYEEEE. The CDR3 contains 15 residues. J was trimmed by 4 bases and V by 4 bases; bases with no gene match: 6. CDR3 region: CASSPGLAQYNEQFF. The CDR3 coding sequence is TGTGCCAGCAGCCCGGGACTAGCTCAGTACAATGAGCAGTTCTTC.

This clonotype is categorized as medium-sized. V is TRBV6-1 and J is TRBJ1-5, with unresolved D. The CDR3 contains 13 residues. Trimming removed 4 bases at V and 2 bases at J, with 6 bases between. Germline V gene lookup returns CDR1 MNHNS and CDR2 SASEGT. For the CDR3, the DNA is TGTGCCAGCAGTGTGGGCGGCAATCAGCCCCAGCATTTT. This gives the protein CASSVGGNQPQHF.

This chain uses TRBV20-1 with TRBJ2-5, with 8 bases matching TRBD2. The CDR3 extends over 16 amino acids. Per germline, CDR1 DFQATT and CDR2 SNEGSKA (reference sequence). V gave up 3 bases and J gave up 1 base; unmatched junction bases: 10. CDR3 in DNA: TGCAGTGCTAGGCCTCAGACTAGCGCCTCCCAAGAGACCCAGTACTTC. Translating gives CSARPQTSASQETQYF.

This clonotype is classed as medium-sized. This chain links TRBV20-1 with TRBJ2-7, with 10 bases that match TRBD2. Germline CDR1 reads DFQATT; CDR2 reads SNEGSKA (reference sequence). This CDR3 comprises 17 residues. V gave up 0 bases and J gave up 5 bases; unmatched junction bases: 13. Written as DNA, the CDR3 is TGCAGTGCTAGAGACCCTAGCGGGAGTTTTAATTCCGACGAGCAGTACTTC. This translates into CSARDPSGSFNSDEQYF.

The table lists this clonotype with many counts. The chain links TRBV27 to TRBJ2-1, with 13 bases that match TRBD2. With V trimmed by 5 bases and J by 6 bases, 4 bases remained unmatched. The CDR3 length is 15 residues. Looked up from germline, CDR1 is MNHEY and CDR2 is SMNVEV (reference sequence). CDR3 loop: CASSALAGGLNEQFF. The DNA for the CDR3 is TGTGCCAGCAGTGCACTAGCGGGAGGGCTCAATGAGCAGTTCTTC.

This chain links TRBV19 with TRBJ2-7; D not certain. V shed 4 bases and J shed 11 bases, with 21 bases lying between them. This CDR3 comprises 14 residues. CDR1 is LNHDA, CDR2 SQIVND, per germline (reference sequence). As DNA, the CDR3 is TGTGCCAGTAGTAACACCTCACCCGCTGGAGAGAAGTACTTC. Translation: CASSNTSPAGEKYF.

This clonotype is labeled medium-sized. The gene calls are TRBV20-1 and TRBJ2-7; D unclear. CDR1 is DFQATT and CDR2 is SNEGSKA in the germline V gene (reference sequence). The V and J ends lost 5 bases and 0 bases respectively, with 5 bases between them. This CDR3 is 11 amino acids long. The CDR3 protein is CSAPASYEQYF. For the CDR3, the DNA is TGCAGTGCTCCGGCCTCCTACGAGCAGTACTTC.

Concerning this clonotype: Since a much larger clone is just one base distant, this may be a read error. V is TRBV19 and J is TRBJ1-2; no reliable D call. Germline V gene sequence: CDR1 LNHDA, CDR2 SQIVND (reference sequence). CDR3 length equals 13 residues. The CDR3 DNA reads TGTGCCAGTAGTATGGTGGAGTCCTATGGCTGCACCTTC. Translation gives CASSMVESYGCTF.

Sample share makes this clonotype medium-sized (0.01 to 0.1%). The J gene is TRBJ1-1, the V gene TRBV20-1; TRBD1 aligns across 7 bases. CDR3 length equals 14 residues. The ends lost 3 bases at V and 2 bases at J; junction bases unmatched: 6. Germline V CDR1 and CDR2: DFQATT, SNEGSKA (reference sequence). The chain's CDR3 is CSASPGGRNTEAFF. Written as DNA, the CDR3 is TGCAGTGCTAGTCCAGGGGGGAGAAACACTGAAGCTTTCTTT.

This clonotype was counted ten times or more. The J gene is TRBJ1-3, the V gene TRBV27, with 8 bases identical to TRBD1. CDR3 length: 14 amino acids. Germline assignment: CDR1 MNHEY and CDR2 SMNVEV (reference sequence). With V trimmed by 8 bases and J by 2 bases, 5 bases remained unmatched. The CDR3 sequence is CASGTTGAGNTIYF. CDR3 bases: TGTGCCAGCGGAACGACAGGGGCTGGAAACACCATATATTTT.

This clonotype is judged medium-sized. This sequence joins TRBV19 and TRBJ1-1, with 9 bases fitting TRBD1. V gave up 8 bases and J gave up 0 bases; unmatched junction bases: 1. The germline CDR1 and CDR2 sequences are LNHDA and SQIVND (reference sequence). CDR3 length: 13 amino acids. CDR3 bases: TGTGCCAGTCGGACAGGGGTGAACACTGAAGCTTTCTTT. Amino acid sequence: CASRTGVNTEAFF. Drawing the rest from reference TRBV19 and TRBJ1-1, the complete variable domain is DGGITQSPKYLFRKEGQNVTLSCEQNLNHDAMYWYRQDPGQGLRLIYYSQIVNDFQKGDIAEGYSVSREKKESFPLTVTSAQKNPTAFYLCASRTGVNTEAFFGQGTRLTVV.

In regard to this clonotype: This may come from a read error, since a much larger clone is one base off. The chain uses TRBV12-3 or TRBV12-4 and TRBJ2-1; no definite D call. The CDR3 is 11 amino acids. V was shortened by 6 bases and J by 10 bases, with 10 bases between the two germline ends. CDR3 DNA: TGTGCCAGCAGGACGTGGGTCGAGCAGTTCTTC. This codes for CASRTWVEQFF.

This clonotype was picked up a small number of times. This chain's CDR3 is CASTPSSQGSDTQYF. The CDR3, as DNA: TGTGCCAGCACTCCTAGTTCGCAGGGGTCGGATACGCAGTATTTT. The chain uses TRBV12-3 or TRBV12-4 and TRBJ2-3, with D possibly being TRBD1 (6 bases). The CDR3 has 15 amino acids. Between the trimmed V and J ends, which lost 7 bases and 6 bases, there was a span of 20 bases.

This clonotype came up once. A read error is possible here, since a much larger clone lies one base away. V usage is TRBV5-1 and J usage is TRBJ2-7, with a possible D match to TRBD1 (6 bases). The CDR3 covers 15 residues. Germline V CDR1 and CDR2: SGHRS, YFSETQ. CDR3 sequence reads: CASSPKGQWPYEQHF. The CDR3, as DNA: TGCGCCAGCAGCCCGAAAGGACAGTGGCCCTACGAGCAGCACTTC.

This clonotype was found many times. This chain links TRBV20-1 with TRBJ1-1; D possibly corresponds to TRBD1 (6 bases). Germline-derived CDR1 and CDR2 are DFQATT and SNEGSKA (reference sequence). The CDR3 has 13 residues. V was cut by 5 bases and J by 5 bases, with 15 bases left in between. CDR3 bases: TGCAGTGCTCCAGCCGGGGGGCTGACTGAAGCTTTCTTT. Its translation: CSAPAGGLTEAFF.

This clonotype turned up a few times. This sequence joins TRBV7-3 and TRBJ2-1, with TRBD2 identical over 9 bases. The length of the CDR3 is 15 residues. From germline, CDR1 is SGHTA and CDR2 FQGTGA. V dropped 2 bases and J dropped 5; count of bases not matched to a gene: 4. CDR3 sequence reads: CASSLGTSRNNEQFF. CDR3 sequence (DNA): TGTGCCAGCAGCTTAGGGACTAGCCGTAACAATGAGCAGTTCTTC.

Within the sample, this clonotype is medium-sized. This sequence joins TRBV6-1 and TRBJ2-3; 8 bases fit TRBD2. The CDR3 extends over 12 amino acids. V dropped 2 bases and J dropped 11; count of bases not matched to a gene: 3. The germline V gene has CDR1 MNHNS and CDR2 SASEGT. CDR3 bases: TGTGCCAGCAGTGAACACGGGAGGGGGCAGTATTTT. Translating it yields CASSEHGRGQYF.

V is TRBV29-1 and J is TRBJ2-5; TRBD1 or TRBD2 may be the D gene (5 bases each). Germline CDR1 is SQVTM and CDR2 is ANQGSEA. This CDR3 spans 14 amino acids. Between the trimmed V and J ends, which lost 1 base and 5 bases, there was a span of 14 bases. CDR3 sequence reads: CSVEGVGGVETQYF. In nucleotides, the CDR3 is TGCAGCGTTGAAGGAGTTGGGGGAGTGGAGACCCAGTACTTC.

The V and J genes are TRBV10-2 and TRBJ2-5; TRBD2 matches 8 bases. Germline assignment: CDR1 WSHSY and CDR2 SAAADI. V shed 7 bases and J 3 bases; nucleotides not matched to a gene: 19. CDR3 length: 18 amino acids. This chain's CDR3 is CASTEIPGGGGGEETQYF. In nucleotides, the CDR3 is TGCGCCAGCACGGAAATCCCGGGGGGGGGCGGGGGAGAAGAGACCCAGTACTTC.

This sequence joins TRBV19 and TRBJ2-7; D is uncertain. Per germline, CDR1 LNHDA and CDR2 SQIVND (reference sequence). The CDR3 is 15 amino acids. Trimming left V 1 base short and J 3 bases short, with 13 bases between. CDR3 sequence (DNA): TGTGCCAGTAGTATAGTAGGCTCACCCGGCTACGAGCAGTACTTC. This sequence encodes CASSIVGSPGYEQYF.

The table lists this clonotype with a few counts. V and J are TRBV29-1 and TRBJ1-3; TRBD1 might be the D (5 bases). This CDR3 contains 11 residues. Trimming shortened V by 7 bases and J by 4 bases, and 8 bases separated the two germline ends. Looked up from germline, CDR1 is SQVTM and CDR2 is ANQGSEA. The CDR3 DNA reads as TGCAGCGGGGACGTGGGAAACACCATATATTTT. Amino acid sequence: CSGDVGNTIYF.

In regard to this clonotype: This may stem from a read error, because a much larger clone lies one nucleotide away. This chain uses TRBV6-1 with TRBJ2-6; tentatively, D is TRBD1 (6 bases). This CDR3 has 15 residues. CDR1 is MNHNS and CDR2 is SASEGT in the germline V gene. The CDR3 DNA is TGTGCCAGCAGTCGAGACAGGTCTGGGGCCAACGTCCCGACTTTC. As protein: CASSRDRSGANVPTF.

This clonotype was found a few times. The chain carries TRBV6-5 and TRBJ1-5, with D tentatively TRBD1 (6 bases). Germline assignment: CDR1 MNHEY and CDR2 SVGAGI. This CDR3 comprises 15 residues. Trimming took off 0 bases at V and 5 bases at J, with 11 bases between the two ends. The CDR3 sequence is CASSYSTGSDQPQHF. The CDR3, as DNA: TGTGCCAGCAGTTACTCTACAGGGTCCGATCAGCCCCAGCATTTT.

The chain joins TRBV20-1 to TRBJ2-5, with TRBD2 identical over 7 bases. Germline V gene data show CDR1 as DFQATT and CDR2 as SNEGSKA (reference sequence). V trimming: 3 bases; J trimming: 2 bases; junction bases outside the gene matches: 6. The length of the CDR3 is 14 residues. CDR3 sequence (DNA): TGCAGTGCTAGGGTAGCGGGCGCGCAAGAGACCCAGTACTTC. Its protein is CSARVAGAQETQYF.

CDR3 sequence: CASSYGLAGLSYNEQFF. As DNA, the CDR3 is TGTGCCAGCAGCTACGGACTAGCGGGTCTCTCCTACAATGAGCAGTTCTTC. The gene calls are TRBV7-9 and TRBJ2-1, with 11 bases aligning to TRBD2. The CDR3 length is 17 residues. The germline CDR1 and CDR2 sequences are SEHNR and FQNEAQ (reference sequence). Unmatched junction bases numbered 5, after V lost 4 bases and J lost 0 bases.

This clonotype is termed medium-sized (0.01 to 0.1%). The chain carries TRBV28 and TRBJ1-6; no reliable D call. The germline gives CDR1 MDHEN, CDR2 SYDVKM. The CDR3 has 13 amino acids. Trimming took 8 bases from V and 4 from J, leaving 9 bases between them. CDR3 sequence reads: CASRRDYNSPLHF. The CDR3 DNA reads TGTGCCAGCCGTAGGGATTATAATTCACCCCTCCACTTT. The full variable domain, its missing parts supplied by reference TRBV28 and TRBJ1-6, is DVKVTQSSRYLVKRTGEKVFLECVQDMDHENMFWYRQDPGLGLRLIYFSYDVKMKEKGDIPEGYSVSREKKERFSLILESASTNQTSMYLCASRRDYNSPLHFGNGTRLTVT.

This clonotype was picked up a small number of times. The chain employs TRBV28 and TRBJ2-5; D is perhaps TRBD1 (5 bases). CDR1 MDHEN and CDR2 SYDVKM come from the germline V gene. The CDR3 covers 15 residues. Between the trimmed V and J ends, which lost 2 bases and 2 bases, there was a span of 12 bases. The CDR3 region has the DNA TGTGCCAGCAGTTTACAGAGTCAGGGTCAAGAGACCCAGTACTTC. It translates to CASSLQSQGQETQYF.

This clonotype showed up many times. The rearrangement links TRBV20-1 to TRBJ1-1; D is possibly TRBD1 (5 bases). Trimming left V 6 bases short and J 0 bases short, with 11 bases between. Germline loops: CDR1 DFQATT, CDR2 SNEGSKA (reference sequence). The CDR3 contains 13 residues. The CDR3 is CSAEQAVNTEAFF. CDR3 nucleotides: TGCAGTGCCGAACAGGCAGTGAACACTGAAGCTTTCTTT.

This clonotype was observed at least ten times. The V call is TRBV7-2, the J call TRBJ2-2, with TRBD2 as a possible D gene (7 bases). This CDR3 has 15 residues. Germline V gene lookup returns CDR1 SGHTA and CDR2 FQGNSA. Trimming pared 5 bases from V and 3 bases from J, leaving 13 bases between. Here the CDR3 DNA reads TGTGCCAGCAGCCCCCGGGGGGCGGACACCGGGGAGCTGTTTTTT. Translated, it gives CASSPRGADTGELFF.

This chain joins TRBV20-1 and TRBJ1-1; D remains unclear. Trimming took off 2 bases at V and 2 bases at J, with 6 bases between the two ends. CDR1 is DFQATT, CDR2 SNEGSKA, per germline (reference sequence). This CDR3 is 12 amino acids long. The CDR3 coding sequence is TGCAGTGCTAGACCGTTTAACACTGAAGCTTTCTTT. This encodes CSARPFNTEAFF.